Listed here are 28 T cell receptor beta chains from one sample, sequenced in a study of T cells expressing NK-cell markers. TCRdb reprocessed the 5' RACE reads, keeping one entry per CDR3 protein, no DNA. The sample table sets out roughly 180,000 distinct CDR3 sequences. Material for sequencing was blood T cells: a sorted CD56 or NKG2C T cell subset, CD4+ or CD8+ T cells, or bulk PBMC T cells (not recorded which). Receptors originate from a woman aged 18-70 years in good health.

The CDR3 reads CSASLPGGQYF. This rearrangement joins TRBV20-1 to TRBJ2-7; the D call from TCRdb, TRBD2, cannot be confirmed without DNA. The germline V gene has CDR1 DFQATT and CDR2 SNEGSKA (reference sequence). The CDR3 is 11 amino acids.

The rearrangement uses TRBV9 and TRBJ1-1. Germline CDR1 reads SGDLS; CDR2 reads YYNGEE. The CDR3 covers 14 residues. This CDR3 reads CASSPSGGHTEAFF.

The CDR3 region is CASSGASGRADEQYF. The gene calls are TRBV5-1 and TRBJ2-7; lacking DNA, the TRBD2 call made by TCRdb goes unchecked. CDR3 size: 15 residues. Germline assignment: CDR1 SGHRS and CDR2 YFSETQ.

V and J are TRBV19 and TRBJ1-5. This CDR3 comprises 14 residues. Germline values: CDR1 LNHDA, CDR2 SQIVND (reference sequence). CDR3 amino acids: CASRPVQINQPQHF.

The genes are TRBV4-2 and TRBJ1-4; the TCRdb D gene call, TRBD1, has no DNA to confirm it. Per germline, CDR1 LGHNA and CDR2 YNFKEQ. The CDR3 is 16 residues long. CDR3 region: CASSQARDRAFEKLFF.

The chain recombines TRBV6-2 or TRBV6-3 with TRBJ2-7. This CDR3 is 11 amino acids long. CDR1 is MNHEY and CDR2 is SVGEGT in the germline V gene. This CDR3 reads CASTGNYEQYF.

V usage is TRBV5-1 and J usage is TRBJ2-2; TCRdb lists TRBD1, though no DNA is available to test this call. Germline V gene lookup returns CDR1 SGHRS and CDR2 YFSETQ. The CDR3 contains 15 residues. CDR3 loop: CASSWDGQRAGELFF.

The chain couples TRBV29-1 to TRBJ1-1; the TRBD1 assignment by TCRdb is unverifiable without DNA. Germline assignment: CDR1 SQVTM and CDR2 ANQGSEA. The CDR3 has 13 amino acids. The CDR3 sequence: CSVGTGWGTEAFF.

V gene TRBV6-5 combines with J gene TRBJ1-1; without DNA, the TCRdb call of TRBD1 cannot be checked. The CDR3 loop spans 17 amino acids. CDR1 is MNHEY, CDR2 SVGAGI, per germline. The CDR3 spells CASRSSHRDFSNTEAFF.

The chain's CDR3 is CASSLGTGGAYEQYF. The chain links TRBV4-1 to TRBJ2-7; with no DNA, the TCRdb D assignment of TRBD1 cannot be verified. This CDR3 has 15 amino acids. Germline CDR1 is MGHRA and CDR2 is YSYEKL.

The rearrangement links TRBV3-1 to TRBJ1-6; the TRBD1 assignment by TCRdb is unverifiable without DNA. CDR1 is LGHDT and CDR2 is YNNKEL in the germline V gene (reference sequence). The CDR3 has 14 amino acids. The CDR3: CASSPRTDNSPLHF.

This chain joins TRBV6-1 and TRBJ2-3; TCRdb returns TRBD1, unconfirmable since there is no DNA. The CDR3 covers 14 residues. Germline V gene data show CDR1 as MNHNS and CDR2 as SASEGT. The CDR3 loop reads CATTGTGSTDTQYF.

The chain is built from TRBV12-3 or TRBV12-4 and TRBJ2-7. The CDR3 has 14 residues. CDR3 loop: CASSAMDGAYEQYF.

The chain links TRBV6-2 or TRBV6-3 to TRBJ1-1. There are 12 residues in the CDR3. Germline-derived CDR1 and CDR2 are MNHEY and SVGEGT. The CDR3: CASTTTATEAFF.

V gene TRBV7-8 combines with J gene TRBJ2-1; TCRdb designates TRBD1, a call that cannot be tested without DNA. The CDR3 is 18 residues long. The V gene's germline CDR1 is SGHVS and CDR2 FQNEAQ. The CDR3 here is CASSLDRGRLASYNEQFF.

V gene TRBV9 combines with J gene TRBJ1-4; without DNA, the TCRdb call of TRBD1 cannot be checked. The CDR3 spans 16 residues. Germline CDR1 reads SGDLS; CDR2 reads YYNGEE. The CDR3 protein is CASSIHPGGTNEKLFF.

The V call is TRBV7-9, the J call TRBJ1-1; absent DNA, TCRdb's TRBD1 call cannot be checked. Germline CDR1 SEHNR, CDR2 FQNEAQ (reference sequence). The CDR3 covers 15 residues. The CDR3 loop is CASSLPTGGNTEAFF.

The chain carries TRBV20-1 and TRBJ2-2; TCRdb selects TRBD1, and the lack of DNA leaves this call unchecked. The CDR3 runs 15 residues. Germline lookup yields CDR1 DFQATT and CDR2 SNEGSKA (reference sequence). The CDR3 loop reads CSARAAGVVTGELFF.

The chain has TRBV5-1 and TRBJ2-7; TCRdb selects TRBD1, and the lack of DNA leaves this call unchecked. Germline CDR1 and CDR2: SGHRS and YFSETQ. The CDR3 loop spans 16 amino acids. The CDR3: CASSSGLRDTTYEQYF.

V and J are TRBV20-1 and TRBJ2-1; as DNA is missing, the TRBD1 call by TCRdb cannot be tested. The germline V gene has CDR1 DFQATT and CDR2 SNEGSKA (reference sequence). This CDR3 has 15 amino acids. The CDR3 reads CSATPLRGVTNEQFF.

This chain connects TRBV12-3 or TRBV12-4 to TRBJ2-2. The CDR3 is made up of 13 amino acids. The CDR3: CASSLDNTGELFF.

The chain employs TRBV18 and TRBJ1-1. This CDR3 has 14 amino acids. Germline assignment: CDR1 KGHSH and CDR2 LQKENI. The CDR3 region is CASSPRGLDTEAFF.

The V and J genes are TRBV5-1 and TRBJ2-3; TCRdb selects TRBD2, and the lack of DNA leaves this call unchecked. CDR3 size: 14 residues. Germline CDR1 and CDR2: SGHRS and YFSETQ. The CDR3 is CATSRTSGVDTQYF.

The chain's CDR3 is CASRDSPYEQYF. The chain is built from TRBV27 and TRBJ2-7; TCRdb designates TRBD1, a call that cannot be tested without DNA. Per the germline V gene, CDR1 is MNHEY and CDR2 is SMNVEV (reference sequence). The length of the CDR3 is 12 residues.

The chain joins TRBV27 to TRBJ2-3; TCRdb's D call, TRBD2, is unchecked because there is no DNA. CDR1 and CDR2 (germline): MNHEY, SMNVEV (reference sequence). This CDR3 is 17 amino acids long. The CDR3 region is CASSLSALGVEVDTQYF.

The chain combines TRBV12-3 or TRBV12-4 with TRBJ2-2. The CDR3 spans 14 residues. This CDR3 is CASSFTANTGELFF.

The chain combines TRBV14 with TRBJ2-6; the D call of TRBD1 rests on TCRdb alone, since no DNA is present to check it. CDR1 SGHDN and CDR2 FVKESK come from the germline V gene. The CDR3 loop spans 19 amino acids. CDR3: CASSQPLTGWASGANVLTF.

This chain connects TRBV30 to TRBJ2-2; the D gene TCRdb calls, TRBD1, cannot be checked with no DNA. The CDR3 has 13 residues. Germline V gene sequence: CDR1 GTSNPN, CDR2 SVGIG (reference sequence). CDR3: CASGDRNTGELFF. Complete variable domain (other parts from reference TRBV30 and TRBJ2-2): SQTIHQWPATLVQPVGSPLSLECTVEGTSNPNLYWYRQAAGRGLQLLFYSVGIGQISSEVPQNLSASRPQDRQFILSSKKLLLSDSGFYLCASGDRNTGELFFGEGSRLTVL.